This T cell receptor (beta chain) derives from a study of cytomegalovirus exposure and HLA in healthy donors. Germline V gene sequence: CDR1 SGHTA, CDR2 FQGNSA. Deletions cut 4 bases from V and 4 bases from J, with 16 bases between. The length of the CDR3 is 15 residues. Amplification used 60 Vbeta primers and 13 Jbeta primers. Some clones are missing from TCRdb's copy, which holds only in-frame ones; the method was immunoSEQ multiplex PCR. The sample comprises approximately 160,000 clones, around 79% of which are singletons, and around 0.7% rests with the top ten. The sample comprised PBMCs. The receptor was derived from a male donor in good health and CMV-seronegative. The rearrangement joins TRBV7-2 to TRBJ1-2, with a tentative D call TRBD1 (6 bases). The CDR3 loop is CASSSFGQLSYGYTF. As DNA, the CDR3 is TGTGCCAGCAGCTCATTTGGACAGCTCAGCTATGGCTACACCTTC.